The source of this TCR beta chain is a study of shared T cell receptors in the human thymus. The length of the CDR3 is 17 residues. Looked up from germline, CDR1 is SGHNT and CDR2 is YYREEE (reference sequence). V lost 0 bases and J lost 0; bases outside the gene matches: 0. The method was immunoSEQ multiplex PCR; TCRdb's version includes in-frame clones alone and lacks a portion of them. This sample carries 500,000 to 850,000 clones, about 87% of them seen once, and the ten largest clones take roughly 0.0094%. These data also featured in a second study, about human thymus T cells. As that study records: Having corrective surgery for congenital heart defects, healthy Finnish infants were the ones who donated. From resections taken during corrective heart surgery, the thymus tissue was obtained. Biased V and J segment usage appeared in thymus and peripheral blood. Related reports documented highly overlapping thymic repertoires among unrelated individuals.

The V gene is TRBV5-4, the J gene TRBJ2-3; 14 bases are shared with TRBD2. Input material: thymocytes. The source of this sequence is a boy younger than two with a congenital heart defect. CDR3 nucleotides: TGTGCCAGCAGCTTGGGACTAGCGGGAGGGAGCACAGATACGCAGTATTTT. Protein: CASSLGLAGGSTDTQYF.